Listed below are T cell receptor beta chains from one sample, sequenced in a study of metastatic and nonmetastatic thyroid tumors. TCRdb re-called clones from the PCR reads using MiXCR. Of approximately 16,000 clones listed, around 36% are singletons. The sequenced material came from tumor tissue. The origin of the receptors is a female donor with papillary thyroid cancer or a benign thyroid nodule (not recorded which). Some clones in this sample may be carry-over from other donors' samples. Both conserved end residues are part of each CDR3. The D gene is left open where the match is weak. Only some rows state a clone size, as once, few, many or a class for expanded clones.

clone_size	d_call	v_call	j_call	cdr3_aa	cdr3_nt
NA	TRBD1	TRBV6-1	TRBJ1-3	CASRPDRGGNTIYF	TGTGCCAGCAGGCCGGACAGGGGTGGAAACACCATATATTTT
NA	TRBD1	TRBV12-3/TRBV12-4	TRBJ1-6	CASSRADRGYSPLHF	TGTGCCAGCAGTCGAGCCGACAGGGGTTATTCACCCCTCCACTTT
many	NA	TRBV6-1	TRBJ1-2	CASSDLHGGRYGYTF	TGTGCCAGCAGTGATCTCCATGGGGGGCGGTATGGCTACACCTTC
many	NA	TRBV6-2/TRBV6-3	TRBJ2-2	CASSRLSPGELFF	TGTGCCAGCAGTCGGCTTAGTCCCGGGGAGCTGTTTTTT
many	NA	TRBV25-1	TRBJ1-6	CASSEYAGGTLHF	TGTGCCAGCAGTGAATACGCCGGCGGCACCCTCCACTTT
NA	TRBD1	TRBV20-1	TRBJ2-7	CSARTGAHEQYF	TGCAGTGCCCGGACAGGGGCCCACGAGCAGTACTTC
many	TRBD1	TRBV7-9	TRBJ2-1	CASSFRTGSYNEQFF	TGTGCCAGCAGCTTCCGGACAGGGTCCTACAATGAGCAGTTCTTC
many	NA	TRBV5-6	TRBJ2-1	CASSLVAGVGNEQFF	TGTGCCAGCAGCTTGGTGGCAGGGGTTGGCAATGAGCAGTTCTTC
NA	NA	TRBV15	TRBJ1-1	CATSSEYRGGTEAFF	TGTGCCACCAGCAGTGAATATAGGGGTGGCACTGAAGCTTTCTTT
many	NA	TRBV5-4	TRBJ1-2	CASRDPRGQWGYTF	TGTGCCAGCAGAGATCCGCGGGGGCAGTGGGGCTACACCTTC
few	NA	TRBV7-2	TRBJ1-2	CASSLDRGGAGGYTF	TGTGCCAGCAGCTTAGACCGCGGGGGCGCTGGAGGCTACACCTTC
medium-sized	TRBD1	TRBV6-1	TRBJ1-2	CASKMGQGNYGYTF	TGTGCCAGCAAAATGGGACAGGGGAACTATGGCTACACCTTC
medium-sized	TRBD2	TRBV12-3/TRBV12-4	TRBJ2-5	CASSFSSGGGKTQYF	TGTGCCAGCAGTTTCTCCAGCGGGGGTGGGAAGACCCAGTACTTC
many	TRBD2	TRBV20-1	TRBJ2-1	CSAPALAGGLNNEQFF	TGCAGTGCGCCAGCCCTAGCGGGGGGGCTCAACAATGAGCAGTTCTTC
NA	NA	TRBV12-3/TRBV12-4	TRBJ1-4	CASSLSGTEKLFF	TGTGCCAGCAGTTTGTCAGGGACAGAAAAACTGTTTTTT
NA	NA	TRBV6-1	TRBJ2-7	CASSVDPSSYEQYF	TGTGCCAGCAGTGTAGACCCGAGCTCCTACGAGCAGTACTTC
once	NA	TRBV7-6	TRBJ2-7	CASSPSYRDEQYF	TGTGCCAGCAGCCCCTCGTATCGGGACGAGCAGTACTTC
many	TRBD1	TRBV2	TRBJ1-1	CASRDRGYMNTEAFF	TGTGCCAGCAGGGACAGGGGTTACATGAACACTGAAGCTTTCTTT
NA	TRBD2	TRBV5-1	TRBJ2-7	CASSGATGTITYEQYF	TGCGCCAGCAGCGGAGCCACCGGGACTATTACCTACGAGCAGTACTTC
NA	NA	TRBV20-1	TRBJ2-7	CSARSPQGNEQYF	TGCAGTGCTAGATCCCCTCAGGGGAACGAGCAGTACTTC
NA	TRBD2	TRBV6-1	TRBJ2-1	CASSETSGSWGEQFF	TGCGCCAGCAGTGAGACTAGCGGGAGTTGGGGTGAGCAGTTCTTC
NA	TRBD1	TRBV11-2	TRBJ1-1	CASTGQGLAFF	TGTGCCAGCACCGGACAGGGCCTGGCTTTCTTT
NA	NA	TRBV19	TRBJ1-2	CASSPLQGIINHGYTF	TGTGCCAGTAGTCCCCTACAGGGTATAATAAACCATGGCTACACCTTC
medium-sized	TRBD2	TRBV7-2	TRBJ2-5	CASSSYKSGLAGAETQYF	TGTGCCAGCAGCTCCTACAAGAGCGGACTAGCGGGGGCAGAGACCCAGTACTTC
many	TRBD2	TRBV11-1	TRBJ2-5	CASSPARLAGGQETQYF	TGTGCCAGCAGCCCGGCACGACTAGCGGGAGGCCAAGAGACCCAGTACTTC
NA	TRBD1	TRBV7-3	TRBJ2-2	CASSMGTGMNTGELFF	TGTGCCAGCAGCATGGGGACAGGGATGAACACCGGGGAGCTGTTTTTT
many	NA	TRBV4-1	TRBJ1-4	CASSQDWQVNEKLFF	TGCGCCAGCAGCCAAGATTGGCAAGTAAATGAAAAACTGTTTTTT
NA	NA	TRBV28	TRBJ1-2	CASRGINYGYTF	TGTGCCAGCAGGGGGATTAACTATGGCTACACCTTC
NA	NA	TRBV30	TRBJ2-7	CAWSVLSLRQYF	TGTGCCTGGAGTGTACTCAGTTTGCGACAGTACTTC
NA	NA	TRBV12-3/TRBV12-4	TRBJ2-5	CASRGAGRETQYF	TGTGCCAGCAGGGGGGCAGGGCGAGAGACCCAGTACTTC
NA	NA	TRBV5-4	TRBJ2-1	CASSLEGDEIYNEQFF	TGTGCCAGCAGCTTGGAGGGGGACGAGATATACAATGAGCAGTTCTTC
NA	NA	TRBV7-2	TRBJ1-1	CASSLAYGRENTEAFF	TGTGCCAGCAGCTTAGCGTATGGTAGAGAGAACACTGAAGCTTTCTTT
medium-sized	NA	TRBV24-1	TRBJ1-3	CATSDLTTVPGNTIYF	TGTGCCACCAGTGATTTGACGACAGTCCCTGGAAACACCATATATTTT
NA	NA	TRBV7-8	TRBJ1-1	CASWSGRMNTEAFF	TGTGCCAGCTGGTCCGGGAGGATGAACACTGAAGCTTTCTTT
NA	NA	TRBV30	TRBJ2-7	CAWSGVSLRLGGGEQYF	TGTGCCTGGAGTGGTGTCAGTTTGAGACTAGGAGGCGGCGAGCAGTACTTC
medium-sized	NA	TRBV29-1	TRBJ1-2	CSLQSGGGYTF	TGCAGCCTACAATCTGGGGGAGGCTACACCTTC
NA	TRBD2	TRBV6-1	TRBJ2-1	CASNPLAWFYNEQFF	TGTGCCAGCAACCCACTAGCGTGGTTCTACAATGAGCAGTTCTTC
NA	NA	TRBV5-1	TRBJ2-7	CASSNDHEQYF	TGCGCCAGCAGCAACGACCACGAGCAGTACTTC
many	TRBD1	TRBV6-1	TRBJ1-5	CASSWDSYQPQHF	TGTGCCAGCAGTTGGGACAGCTATCAGCCCCAGCATTTT
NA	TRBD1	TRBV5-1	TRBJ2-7	CASSFLDRSPYEQYF	TGCGCCAGCAGCTTCTTGGACAGGAGCCCCTACGAGCAGTACTTC
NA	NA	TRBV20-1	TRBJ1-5	CSARRGRSGKNQPQHF	TGCAGTGCTAGAAGGGGGAGATCGGGGAAAAATCAGCCCCAGCATTTT
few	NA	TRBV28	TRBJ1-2	CASSLGDNPHGYTF	TGTGCCAGCAGTTTAGGCGACAATCCGCATGGCTACACCTTC